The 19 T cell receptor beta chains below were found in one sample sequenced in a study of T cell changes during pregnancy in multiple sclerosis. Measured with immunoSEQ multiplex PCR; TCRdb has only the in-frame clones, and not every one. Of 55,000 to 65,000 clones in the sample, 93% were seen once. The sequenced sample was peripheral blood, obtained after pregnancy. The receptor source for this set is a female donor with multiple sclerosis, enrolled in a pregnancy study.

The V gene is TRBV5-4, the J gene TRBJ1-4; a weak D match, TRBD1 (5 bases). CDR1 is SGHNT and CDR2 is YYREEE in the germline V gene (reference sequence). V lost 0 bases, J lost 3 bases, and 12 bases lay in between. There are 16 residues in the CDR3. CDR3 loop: CASSLAGGVANEKLFF. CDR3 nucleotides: TGTGCCAGCAGCTTGGCCGGGGGTGTCGCTAATGAAAAACTGTTTTTT.

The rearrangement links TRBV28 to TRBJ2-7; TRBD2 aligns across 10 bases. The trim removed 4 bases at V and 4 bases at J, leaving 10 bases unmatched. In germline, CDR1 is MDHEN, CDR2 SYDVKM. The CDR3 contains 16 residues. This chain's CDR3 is CASSSGLAGVWYEQYF. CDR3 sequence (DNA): TGTGCCAGCAGTTCGGGCCTAGCGGGAGTATGGTACGAGCAGTACTTC.

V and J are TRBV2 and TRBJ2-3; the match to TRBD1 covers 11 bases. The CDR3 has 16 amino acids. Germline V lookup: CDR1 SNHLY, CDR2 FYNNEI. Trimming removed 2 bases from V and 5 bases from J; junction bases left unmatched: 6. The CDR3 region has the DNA TGTGCCAGCAGTGAAAAAGCAGGGACAGGGGGAGATACGCAGTATTTT. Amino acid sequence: CASSEKAGTGGDTQYF. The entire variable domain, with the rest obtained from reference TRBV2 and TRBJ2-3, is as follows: EPEVTQTPSHQVTQMGQEVILRCVPISNHLYFYWYRQILGQKVEFLVSFYNNEISEKSEIFDDQFSVERPDGSNFTLKIRSTKLEDSAMYFCASSEKAGTGGDTQYFGPGTRLTVL.

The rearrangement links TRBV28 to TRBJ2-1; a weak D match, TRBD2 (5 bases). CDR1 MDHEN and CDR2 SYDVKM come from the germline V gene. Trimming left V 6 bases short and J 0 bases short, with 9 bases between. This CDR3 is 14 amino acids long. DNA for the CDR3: TGTGCCAGCAGCAGACTAAGCTCCTACAATGAGCAGTTCTTC. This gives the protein CASSRLSSYNEQFF.

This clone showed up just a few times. The CDR3 DNA reads as TGTGCCAGCAGCGGGAGCGGGAATGGCTACAATGAGCAGTTCTTC. This codes for CASSGSGNGYNEQFF. The chain couples TRBV9 to TRBJ2-1; 7 positions agree with TRBD2. The germline gives CDR1 SGDLS, CDR2 YYNGEE. This CDR3 region has 15 residues. V was clipped by 3 bases and J by 3 bases; unmatched bases: 6.

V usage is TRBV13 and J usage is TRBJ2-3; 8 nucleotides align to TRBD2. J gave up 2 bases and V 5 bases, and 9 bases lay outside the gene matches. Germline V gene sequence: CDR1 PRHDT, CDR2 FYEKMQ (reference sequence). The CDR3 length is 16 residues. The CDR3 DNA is TGTGCCAGCAGCAGAACGATAGCGGGGAACACAGATACGCAGTATTTT. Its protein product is CASSRTIAGNTDTQYF.

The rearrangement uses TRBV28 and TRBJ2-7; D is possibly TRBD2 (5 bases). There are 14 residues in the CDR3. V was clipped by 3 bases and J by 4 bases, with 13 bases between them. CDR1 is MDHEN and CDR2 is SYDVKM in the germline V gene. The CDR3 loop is CASSFRGSGYEQYF. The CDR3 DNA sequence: TGTGCCAGCAGTTTTCGAGGGTCTGGGTACGAGCAGTACTTC.

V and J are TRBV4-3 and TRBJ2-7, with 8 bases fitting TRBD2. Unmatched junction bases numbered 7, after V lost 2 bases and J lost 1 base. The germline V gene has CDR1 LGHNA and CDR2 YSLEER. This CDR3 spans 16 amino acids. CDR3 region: CASSQNWSGSSYEQYF. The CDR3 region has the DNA TGCGCCAGCAGCCAAAACTGGAGCGGGAGTTCCTACGAGCAGTACTTC.

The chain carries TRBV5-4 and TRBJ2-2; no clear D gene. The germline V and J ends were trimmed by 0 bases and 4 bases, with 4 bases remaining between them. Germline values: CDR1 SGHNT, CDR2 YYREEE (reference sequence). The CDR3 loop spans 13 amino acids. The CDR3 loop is CASSLASTGELFF. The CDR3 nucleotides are TGTGCCAGCAGCTTGGCTAGCACCGGGGAGCTGTTTTTT.

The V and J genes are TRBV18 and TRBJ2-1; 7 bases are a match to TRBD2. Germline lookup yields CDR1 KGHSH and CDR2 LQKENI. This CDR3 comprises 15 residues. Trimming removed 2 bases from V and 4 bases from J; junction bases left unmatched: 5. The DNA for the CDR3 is TGTGCCAGCTCACCAAGTCTAGCGGCTTACAATGAGCAGTTCTTC. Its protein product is CASSPSLAAYNEQFF.

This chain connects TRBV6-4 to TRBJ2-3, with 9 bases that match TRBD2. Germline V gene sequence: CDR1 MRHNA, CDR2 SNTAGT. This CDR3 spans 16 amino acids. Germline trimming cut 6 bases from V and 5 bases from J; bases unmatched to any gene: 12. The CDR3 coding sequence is TGTGCCAGCAGGCGAGGAGTCGCGGGAGGGGGAGATACGCAGTATTTT. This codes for CASRRGVAGGGDTQYF.

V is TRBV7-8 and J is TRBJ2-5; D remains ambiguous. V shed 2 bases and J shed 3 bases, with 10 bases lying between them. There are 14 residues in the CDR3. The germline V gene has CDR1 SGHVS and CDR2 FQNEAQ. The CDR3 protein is CASSLSTFKETQYF. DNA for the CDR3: TGTGCCAGCAGCTTAAGCACGTTCAAAGAGACCCAGTACTTC.

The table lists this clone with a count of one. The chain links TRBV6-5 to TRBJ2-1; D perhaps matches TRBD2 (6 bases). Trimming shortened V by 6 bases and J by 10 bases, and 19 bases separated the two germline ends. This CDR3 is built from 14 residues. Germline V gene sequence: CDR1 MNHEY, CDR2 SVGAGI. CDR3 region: CASRGSGGNSEQFF. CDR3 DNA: TGTGCCAGCAGGGGCTCCGGAGGGAATTCCGAGCAGTTCTTC.

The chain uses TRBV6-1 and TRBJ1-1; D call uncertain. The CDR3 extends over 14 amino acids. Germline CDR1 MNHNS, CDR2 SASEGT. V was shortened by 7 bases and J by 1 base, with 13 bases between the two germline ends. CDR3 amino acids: CASKEVLGNTEAFF. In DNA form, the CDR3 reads TGTGCCAGCAAAGAGGTTCTGGGGAACACTGAAGCTTTCTTT.

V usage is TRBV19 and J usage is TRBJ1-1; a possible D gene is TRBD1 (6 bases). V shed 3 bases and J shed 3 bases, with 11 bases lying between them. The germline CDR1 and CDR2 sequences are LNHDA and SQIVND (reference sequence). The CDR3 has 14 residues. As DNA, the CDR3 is TGTGCCAGTAGTATTGCGGGGGCTGACACTGAAGCTTTCTTT. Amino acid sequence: CASSIAGADTEAFF. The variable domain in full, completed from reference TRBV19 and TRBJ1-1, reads DGGITQSPKYLFRKEGQNVTLSCEQNLNHDAMYWYRQDPGQGLRLIYYSQIVNDFQKGDIAEGYSVSREKKESFPLTVTSAQKNPTAFYLCASSIAGADTEAFFGQGTRLTVV.

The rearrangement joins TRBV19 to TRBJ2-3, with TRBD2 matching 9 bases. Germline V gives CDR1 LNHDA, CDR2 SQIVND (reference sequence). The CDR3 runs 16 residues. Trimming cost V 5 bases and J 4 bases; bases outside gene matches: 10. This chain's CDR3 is CASSGRLAGWADTQYF. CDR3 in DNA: TGTGCCAGTAGTGGGCGCCTAGCGGGATGGGCAGATACGCAGTATTTT.

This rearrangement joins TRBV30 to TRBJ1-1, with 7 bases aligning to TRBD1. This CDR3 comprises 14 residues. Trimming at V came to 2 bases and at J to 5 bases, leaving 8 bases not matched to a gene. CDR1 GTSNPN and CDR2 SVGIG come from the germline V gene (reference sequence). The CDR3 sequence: CAWSPRQGGTEAFF. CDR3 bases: TGTGCCTGGAGTCCGCGACAGGGTGGGACTGAAGCTTTCTTT.

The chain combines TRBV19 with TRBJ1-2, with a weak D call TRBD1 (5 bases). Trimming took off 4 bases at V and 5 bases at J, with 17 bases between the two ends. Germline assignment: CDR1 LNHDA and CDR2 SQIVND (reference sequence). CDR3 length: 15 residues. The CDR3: CASSTQSGTGYGYTF. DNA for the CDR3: TGTGCCAGTAGTACCCAAAGCGGGACCGGTTATGGCTACACCTTC. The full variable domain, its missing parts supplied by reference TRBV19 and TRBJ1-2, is DGGITQSPKYLFRKEGQNVTLSCEQNLNHDAMYWYRQDPGQGLRLIYYSQIVNDFQKGDIAEGYSVSREKKESFPLTVTSAQKNPTAFYLCASSTQSGTGYGYTFGSGTRLTVV.

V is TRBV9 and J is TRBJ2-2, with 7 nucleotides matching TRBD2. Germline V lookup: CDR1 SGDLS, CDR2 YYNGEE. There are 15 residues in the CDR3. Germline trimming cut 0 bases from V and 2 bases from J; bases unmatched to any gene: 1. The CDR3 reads CASSVASGNTGELFF. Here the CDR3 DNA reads TGTGCCAGCAGCGTAGCTAGCGGCAACACCGGGGAGCTGTTTTTT.